This is a list of T cell receptor beta chains from one sample in a study of blood T cell repertoires in COVID-19. The data were produced by immunoSEQ multiplex PCR, yet TCRdb's version contains in-frame clones alone and is incomplete. This table holds around 270,000 clones, around 87% found once. Sequencing used peripheral blood. The receptor set was obtained from a woman aged 55-70 years with COVID-19, enrolled during active disease. CDR3s include the opening cysteine and the closing phenylalanine or tryptophan. The D gene is left open where the match is weak. The listing skips clone size in some rows; elsewhere it reads once, few, many or a size class.

.	TRBJ2-1	TRBD2	TRBV25-1	CASSERRLAGNEQFF	TGTGCCAGCAGTGAAAGGCGGCTAGCGGGAAATGAGCAGTTCTTC
.	TRBJ2-1	TRBD1	TRBV6-6	CASSSITGGALNEQFF	TGTGCCAGCAGCTCCATAACAGGGGGCGCTCTTAATGAGCAGTTCTTC
.	TRBJ1-2	TRBD1	TRBV27	CASSEGAWLDYGYTF	TGTGCCAGCAGTGAGGGGGCGTGGTTGGACTATGGCTACACCTTC
.	TRBJ2-7	.	TRBV18	CASSPGSRGTYEQYF	TGTGCCAGCTCACCGGGGTCAAGAGGGACCTACGAGCAGTACTTC
.	TRBJ2-7	.	TRBV19	CASKGDGNYEQYF	TGTGCCAGTAAGGGGGACGGTAACTACGAGCAGTACTTC
.	TRBJ2-1	TRBD1	TRBV7-9	CASCRDRDNEQFF	TGTGCCAGCTGCCGGGACAGAGACAATGAGCAGTTCTTC
.	TRBJ2-7	.	TRBV10-3	CAIRQESSYEQYF	TGTGCCATCAGACAGGAAAGCTCCTACGAGCAGTACTTC
.	TRBJ2-7	TRBD1	TRBV10-3	CAITATGGYEQYF	TGTGCCATCACCGCGACAGGGGGCTACGAGCAGTACTTC
few	TRBJ1-4	.	TRBV4-3	CASSLQAGEKLFF	TGCGCCAGCAGCCTTCAGGCAGGGGAAAAACTGTTTTTT
.	TRBJ1-2	TRBD1	TRBV2	CASRPDRGLNYGYTF	TGTGCCAGCAGACCCGACAGGGGCCTTAACTATGGCTACACCTTC
.	TRBJ1-3	TRBD1	TRBV2	CASSAGTGSDTIYF	TGTGCCAGCAGCGCCGGGACAGGGTCTGACACCATATATTTT
.	TRBJ1-1	.	TRBV19	CASSTPTGYTEAFF	TGTGCCAGTAGTACCCCAACAGGGTACACTGAAGCTTTCTTT
.	TRBJ2-7	TRBD2	TRBV5-5	CASSSWTSREQYF	TGTGCCAGCAGCTCGTGGACTAGTCGCGAGCAGTACTTC
.	TRBJ1-6	.	TRBV4-1	CASSQEGGQPNSPLHF	TGCGCCAGCAGCCAAGAGGGCGGACAGCCCAATTCACCCCTCCACTTT
.	TRBJ1-1	.	TRBV7-9	CASSFDFPGEAEAFF	TGTGCCAGCAGCTTCGATTTTCCGGGGGAGGCTGAAGCTTTCTTT
.	TRBJ2-5	TRBD2	TRBV3-1/TRBV3-2	CASSQELHRGGTQYF	TGTGCCAGCAGCCAAGAATTGCATCGGGGGGGGACCCAGTACTTC
.	TRBJ2-3	TRBD2	TRBV5-4	CASRSGSFTDTQYF	TGTGCCAGCAGAAGCGGGAGTTTTACAGATACGCAGTATTTT
.	TRBJ1-2	TRBD1	TRBV5-5	CASSLENRGDYGYTF	TGTGCCAGCAGCTTGGAGAACAGGGGCGACTATGGCTACACCTTC
once	TRBJ2-7	TRBD2	TRBV11-2	CASSLELTGGMAYEQYF	TGTGCCAGCAGCTTAGAGCTTACGGGGGGAATGGCGTACGAGCAGTACTTC
.	TRBJ1-6	.	TRBV2	CASSPGESPLHF	TGTGCCAGCAGCCCAGGTGAATCACCCCTCCACTTT
.	TRBJ1-5	TRBD1	TRBV19	CASSTKTGVGQPQHF	TGTGCCAGTAGTACGAAGACAGGGGTCGGGCAGCCCCAGCATTTT
.	TRBJ1-1	TRBD1	TRBV7-9	CASSLRTGTGGTEAFF	TGTGCCAGCAGCTTAAGAACCGGGACAGGGGGCACTGAAGCTTTCTTT
.	TRBJ1-6	.	TRBV30	CAWSYGSRGSPLHF	TGTGCCTGGAGTTACGGTAGTAGGGGTTCACCCCTCCACTTT
.	TRBJ1-2	.	TRBV7-2	CASSLDEFYYGYTF	TGTGCCAGCAGCTTAGACGAGTTTTACTATGGCTACACCTTC
.	TRBJ2-1	.	TRBV11-3	CASSWSGQPYNEQFF	TGTGCCAGCAGTTGGAGCGGACAGCCCTACAATGAGCAGTTCTTC
once	TRBJ2-1	TRBD2	TRBV5-1	CASGLAGGAEQFF	TGCGCCAGCGGGTTAGCGGGGGGGGCTGAGCAGTTCTTC
.	TRBJ1-1	TRBD1	TRBV5-1	CASNDRGRMNTEAFF	TGCGCCAGCAACGACAGGGGGCGGATGAACACTGAAGCTTTCTTT
many	TRBJ2-7	.	TRBV12-2	CASRSKDRGREQYF	TGTGCAAGTCGCTCAAAGGACAGGGGGCGCGAGCAGTACTTC
.	TRBJ2-7	TRBD1	TRBV5-1	CASSLSWTGVREQYF	TGCGCCAGCAGCTTGAGCTGGACAGGGGTACGAGAGCAGTACTTC
.	TRBJ1-4	TRBD1	TRBV6-5	CAIGEGAGEKLFF	TGTGCCATAGGAGAGGGGGCAGGTGAAAAACTGTTTTTT
many	TRBJ2-7	TRBD1	TRBV5-5	CASSFNRGRYEQYF	TGTGCCAGCAGCTTCAACAGGGGGCGATACGAGCAGTACTTC
.	TRBJ1-5	TRBD1	TRBV6-6	CASRPSQGGGNQPQHF	TGTGCCAGCAGACCTTCCCAGGGGGGAGGCAATCAGCCCCAGCATTTT
once	TRBJ2-1	TRBD1	TRBV29-1	CSAHDRGRPNEQFF	TGCAGCGCTCATGACAGGGGCCGACCCAATGAGCAGTTCTTC
.	TRBJ2-7	.	TRBV4-3	CASSRDRDSYEQYF	TGCGCCAGCAGCCGCGACCGGGACTCCTACGAGCAGTACTTC
.	TRBJ2-3	.	TRBV7-9	CAGGVARGLSDTQYF	TGTGCCGGCGGGGTAGCGCGAGGGCTCAGTGATACGCAGTATTTT
once	TRBJ2-7	TRBD2	TRBV5-8	CASSPTDGTRIGEYF	TGTGCCAGCAGCCCAACGGACGGGACTAGAATAGGGGAGTACTTC
.	TRBJ2-2	.	TRBV30	CAWSRGTGELFF	TGTGCCTGGAGTCGGGGCACCGGGGAGCTGTTTTTT
.	TRBJ2-3	TRBD2	TRBV28	CASTKLARSTDTQYF	TGTGCCAGCACGAAACTAGCGCGTAGCACAGATACGCAGTATTTT
.	TRBJ2-1	TRBD1	TRBV28	CASRVQGARTNEQFF	TGTGCCAGCAGAGTACAGGGGGCGCGTACGAATGAGCAGTTCTTC
.	TRBJ2-7	TRBD1	TRBV5-4	CASSSGQSYEQYF	TGTGCCAGCAGCTCGGGACAGAGCTACGAGCAGTACTTC
once	TRBJ1-2	TRBD1	TRBV6-6	CASSRRGPLYGYTF	TGTGCCAGCAGCCGCAGGGGGCCCCTTTATGGCTACACCTTC
.	TRBJ1-5	.	TRBV6-1	CASSEVRQFSNQPQHF	TGTGCCAGCAGTGAAGTTCGCCAGTTTAGCAATCAGCCCCAGCATTTT
.	TRBJ1-2	.	TRBV7-9	CASSPAGWGYGYTF	TGTGCCAGCAGCCCAGCAGGGTGGGGCTATGGCTACACCTTC
.	TRBJ1-1	TRBD1	TRBV7-8	CASSLAGTGGTEAFF	TGTGCCAGCAGCTTAGCCGGGACAGGGGGCACTGAAGCTTTCTTT
.	TRBJ2-1	TRBD1	TRBV12-5	CASGTGEGAHEQFF	TGTGCTAGTGGTACAGGGGAAGGTGCCCATGAGCAGTTCTTC
.	TRBJ1-1	.	TRBV6-4	CASRAQGMNTEAFF	TGTGCCAGCAGAGCCCAGGGGATGAACACTGAAGCTTTCTTT
.	TRBJ2-7	.	TRBV6-5	CASTWGGGSYEQYF	TGTGCCAGCACCTGGGGGGGCGGTTCCTACGAGCAGTACTTC
.	TRBJ2-7	TRBD2	TRBV7-6	CASSQGLAATYEQYF	TGTGCCAGCAGCCAGGGACTAGCGGCCACCTACGAGCAGTACTTC
.	TRBJ1-1	.	TRBV24-1	CATRAGTGPGTEAFF	TGTGCCACCAGAGCGGGGACGGGCCCGGGGACTGAAGCTTTCTTT
.	TRBJ2-2	TRBD2	TRBV9	CASSNPGTSGNTGELFF	TGTGCCAGCAGCAACCCCGGGACTAGCGGGAATACCGGGGAGCTGTTTTTT
.	TRBJ2-3	TRBD2	TRBV5-5	CASSLGVGTSDTQYF	TGTGCCAGCAGCTTGGGTGTCGGGACTAGCGATACGCAGTATTTT
.	TRBJ2-2	.	TRBV7-2	CASTLGPLDGGELFF	TGTGCCAGCACCCTGGGCCCCCTCGATGGCGGGGAGCTGTTTTTT
.	TRBJ2-1	.	TRBV9	CASSVDLRGLNEQFF	TGTGCCAGCAGCGTAGATTTGCGTGGACTCAATGAGCAGTTCTTC
few	TRBJ2-5	.	TRBV2	CASMAGTMETQYF	TGTGCCAGCATGGCAGGGACAATGGAGACCCAGTACTTC
few	TRBJ1-5	TRBD1	TRBV30	CAWRGRGGNQPQHF	TGTGCCTGGAGGGGCAGGGGGGGCAATCAGCCCCAGCATTTT
.	TRBJ1-4	.	TRBV7-3	CASSLLGQGVTNEKLFF	TGTGCCAGCAGCTTACTAGGGCAGGGCGTAACTAATGAAAAACTGTTTTTT
.	TRBJ2-1	TRBD2	TRBV15	CATPLTSGPWRSSYNEQFF	TGTGCCACCCCTCTCACTAGCGGCCCATGGAGATCATCCTACAATGAGCAGTTCTTC